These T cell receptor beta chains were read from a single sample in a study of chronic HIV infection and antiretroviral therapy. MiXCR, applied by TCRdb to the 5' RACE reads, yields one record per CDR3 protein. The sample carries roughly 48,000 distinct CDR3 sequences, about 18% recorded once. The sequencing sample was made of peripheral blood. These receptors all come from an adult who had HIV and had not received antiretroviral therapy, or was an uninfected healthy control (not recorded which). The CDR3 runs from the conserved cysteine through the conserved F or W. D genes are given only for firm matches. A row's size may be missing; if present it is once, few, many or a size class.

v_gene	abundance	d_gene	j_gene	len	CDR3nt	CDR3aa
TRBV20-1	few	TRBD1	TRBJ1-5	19	TGCAGTGCTAGAGACCCCCTGCCCCGACAGGGTGAGGGCAATCAGCCCCAGCATTTT	CSARDPLPRQGEGNQPQHF
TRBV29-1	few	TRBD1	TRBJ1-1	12	TGCAGCGTTTCTGGGACAGGGGCAAGTGCTTTCTTT	CSVSGTGASAFF
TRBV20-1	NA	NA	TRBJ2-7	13	TGCAGTGCCACAGGGCCCTATTCCTACGAGCAGTACTTC	CSATGPYSYEQYF
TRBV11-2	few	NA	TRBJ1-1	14	TGTGCCAGCAGCTTTTCTTCGGGAGGGGCTGAAGCTTTCTTT	CASSFSSGGAEAFF
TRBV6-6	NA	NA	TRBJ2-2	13	TGTGCCAGCAGTAAGCAGGGAACCGGGGAGCTGTTTTTT	CASSKQGTGELFF
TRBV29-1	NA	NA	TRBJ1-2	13	TGCAGCGTTGAGGCAGCACCGGGCTATGGCTACACCTTC	CSVEAAPGYGYTF
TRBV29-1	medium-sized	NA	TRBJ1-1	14	TGCAGCGTTGAAACCGGGAGCAGGGCGGGTGAAGCTTTCTTT	CSVETGSRAGEAFF
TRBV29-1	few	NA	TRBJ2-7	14	TGCAGCGTTATTTTTGGACAGAGTGTCTACGAGCAGTACTTC	CSVIFGQSVYEQYF
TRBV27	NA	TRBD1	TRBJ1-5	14	TGTGCCAGCAGGCCTGGACAGGGGGCCCAGCCCCAGCATTTT	CASRPGQGAQPQHF
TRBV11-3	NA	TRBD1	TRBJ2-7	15	TGTGCCAGCAGCTCCACCGGGACAGGGTCCCACGAGCAGTACTTC	CASSSTGTGSHEQYF
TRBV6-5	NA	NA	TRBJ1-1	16	TGTGCCAGCCAGTTAAAAGGCGGGAGGGTTGGCAGTGAAGCTTTCTTT	CASQLKGGRVGSEAFF
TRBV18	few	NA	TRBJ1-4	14	TGTGCCAGCTCCTACGACAGCCTCAATGAAAAACTGTTTTTT	CASSYDSLNEKLFF
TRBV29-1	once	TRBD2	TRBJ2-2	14	TGCAGCGGCTCCGGACTAGCGGGAGCCGGGGAGCTGTTTTTT	CSGSGLAGAGELFF
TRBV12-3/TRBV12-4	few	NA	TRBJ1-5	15	TGTGCCAGCAGTTTTATGGGCGGGGTTGATCAGCCCCAGCATTTT	CASSFMGGVDQPQHF
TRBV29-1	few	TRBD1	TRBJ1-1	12	TGCAGCGTTGGACAGGGGGAAACTGAAGCTTTCTTT	CSVGQGETEAFF
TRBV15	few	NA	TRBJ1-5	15	TGTGCCACCAGCAGAGAAAGGGTAAGCAATCAGCCCCAGCATTTT	CATSRERVSNQPQHF
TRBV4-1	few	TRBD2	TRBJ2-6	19	TGCGCCAGCAGCCAAGTCCTCCTTCCCCTAGCGGTTGGGGCCAACGTCCTGACTTTC	CASSQVLLPLAVGANVLTF
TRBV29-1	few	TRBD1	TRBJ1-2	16	TGCAGCGTTGAGGGGGACAGAAACAATTTAGGCTATGGCTACACCTTC	CSVEGDRNNLGYGYTF
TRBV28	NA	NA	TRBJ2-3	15	TGTGCCAGCAGTGGGGCCTCAGCAAACACAGATACGCAGTATTTT	CASSGASANTDTQYF
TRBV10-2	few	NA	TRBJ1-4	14	TGCGCCAGCAGTGATCCAGGGCGAAATGAAAAACTGTTTTTT	CASSDPGRNEKLFF
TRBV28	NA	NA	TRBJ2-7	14	TGTGCCAGCACTCCGGTAGGGAGCTCCTACGAGCAGTACTTC	CASTPVGSSYEQYF
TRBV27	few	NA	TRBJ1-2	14	TGTGCCAGCAGTTTAAAATCGGAGAACTATGGCTACACCTTC	CASSLKSENYGYTF
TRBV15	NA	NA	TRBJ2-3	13	TGTGCCACCAGCAGGGCCAGCACAGATACGCAGTATTTT	CATSRASTDTQYF
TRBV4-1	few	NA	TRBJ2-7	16	TGCGCCAGCAGCCAATGGGCACAGGGTAACTCCTACGAGCAGTACTTC	CASSQWAQGNSYEQYF
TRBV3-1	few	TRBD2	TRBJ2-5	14	TGTGCCAGCAGCCAAGATCTAGCGGTGGAGACCCAGTACTTC	CASSQDLAVETQYF
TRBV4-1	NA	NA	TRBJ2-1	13	TGCGCCGCGGGGGGGACAGGGGCCAATGAGCAGTTCTTC	CAAGGTGANEQFF
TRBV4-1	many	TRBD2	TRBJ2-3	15	TGCGCCAGCAGCCAAGTCGGGACTAAGACAGATACGCAGTATTTT	CASSQVGTKTDTQYF
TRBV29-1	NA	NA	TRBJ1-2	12	TGCAGCGTTGAAATATCCAGGGAAGGCTACACCTTC	CSVEISREGYTF
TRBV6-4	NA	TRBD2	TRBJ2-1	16	TGTGCCAGCAGTGACAGAGCGGGAGAATCCTACAATGAGCAGTTCTTC	CASSDRAGESYNEQFF
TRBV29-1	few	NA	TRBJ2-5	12	TGCAGCGTTGAACGGCAGGGAAAAACCCAGTACTTC	CSVERQGKTQYF
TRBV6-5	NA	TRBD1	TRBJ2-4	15	TGTGCCAGCAGGGGGACAGGGGTGGGGAGGGACATTCAGTACTTC	CASRGTGVGRDIQYF
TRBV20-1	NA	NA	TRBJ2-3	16	TGCAGTGCTGGAGAGGGGATAGCGGCTAGCACAGATACGCAGTATTTT	CSAGEGIAASTDTQYF
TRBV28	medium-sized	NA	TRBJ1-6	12	TGTGCCAGCAGCCTCTATAATTCACCCCTCCACTTT	CASSLYNSPLHF
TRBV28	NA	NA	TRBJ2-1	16	TGTGCCAGCAGTTCCACCTCGATTCGCTTCTCGAATGAGCAGTTCTTC	CASSSTSIRFSNEQFF
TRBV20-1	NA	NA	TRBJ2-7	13	TGCAGTGCTAGATACCGTGCCGACTACGAGCAGTACTTC	CSARYRADYEQYF
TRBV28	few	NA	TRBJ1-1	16	TGTGCCAGCAGTTTACGGGGAAGTCTCCCGAACACTGAAGCTTTCTTT	CASSLRGSLPNTEAFF
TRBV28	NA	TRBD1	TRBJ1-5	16	TGTGCCAGCAGTTTATTCGGGACAGGATATAATCAGCCCCAGCATTTT	CASSLFGTGYNQPQHF
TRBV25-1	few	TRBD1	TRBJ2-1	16	TGTGCCAGCAGTGGCTGGACAGGGAGCTCCTACAATGAGCAGTTCTTC	CASSGWTGSSYNEQFF
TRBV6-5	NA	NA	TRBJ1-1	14	TGTGCCAGCAGCCCAGACAGGCTTATCACTGAAGCTTTCTTT	CASSPDRLITEAFF